This TCR beta chain was profiled in a study of cytomegalovirus exposure and HLA in healthy donors. All donors participated as healthy donors of bone marrow. Amplification used 60 Vbeta primers and 13 Jbeta primers. Some clones are missing from TCRdb's copy, which holds only in-frame ones; the method was immunoSEQ multiplex PCR. Of roughly 160,000 clones listed, about 80% are singletons. The V gene lost 11 bases and the J gene lost 2 bases, with 17 bases spanning the gap. Germline lookup yields CDR1 KGHSH and CDR2 LQKENI. CDR3 length: 14 residues. The specimen sequenced was PBMCs. V is TRBV18 and J is TRBJ2-3; weak D call: TRBD2 (6 bases). This TCR came from a man aged 25-45 years in good health and CMV-seronegative. The CDR3 loop is CASMEGTPTDTQYF. The CDR3 DNA follows: TGTGCCTCGATGGAGGGGACCCCCACAGATACGCAGTATTTT.